This entry features one TCR beta chain sequence. Given a much more abundant clone one base away, this may be a read error. This record belongs to a study of identical twins. The CDR3 consists of 17 residues. Germline CDR1 and CDR2: DFQATT and SNEGSKA (reference sequence). cDNA molecules carried unique molecular identifiers, and template switching added a universal primer site. TCRdb itself ran the 5' RACE reads through MiXCR, one entry per CDR3 protein. The sample includes a few hundred thousand distinct CDR3 sequences, roughly 8.6% of them seen just once. These records were also assigned to another study, of yellow fever vaccine responses in identical twins.

This clonotype originated in a woman aged 18 to 35 in good health. Sequencing was done on a sample of memory (CD45RO+) T cells sorted from blood. The rearrangement links TRBV20-1 to TRBJ2-1; 12 nucleotides match TRBD2. Matching the DNA end better, TRBJ2-7 makes the J call doubtful. The CDR3 region is CSAFSKTSGRPSNEQYF. The CDR3 region has the DNA TGCAGTGCTTTCTCGAAGACTAGCGGGAGACCATCCAATGAGCAGTACTTC.